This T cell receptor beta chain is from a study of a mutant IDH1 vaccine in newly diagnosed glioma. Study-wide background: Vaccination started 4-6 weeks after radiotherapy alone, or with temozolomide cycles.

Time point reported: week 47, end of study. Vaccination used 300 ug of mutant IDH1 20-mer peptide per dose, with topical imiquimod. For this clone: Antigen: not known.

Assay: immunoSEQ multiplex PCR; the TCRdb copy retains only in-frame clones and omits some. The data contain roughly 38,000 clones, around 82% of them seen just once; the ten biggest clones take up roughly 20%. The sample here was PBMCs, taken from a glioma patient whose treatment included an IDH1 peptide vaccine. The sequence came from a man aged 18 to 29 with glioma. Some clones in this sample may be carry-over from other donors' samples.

Here the CDR3 DNA reads TGTGCCAGCAGTGGGGACAGGGGGAGAAATCAGCCCCAGCATTTT. Protein sequence: CASSGDRGRNQPQHF. The chain uses TRBV27 and TRBJ1-5, with 11 bases matching TRBD1. The germline V gene encodes CDR1 MNHEY and CDR2 SMNVEV (reference sequence). With 5 bases clipped from V and 4 bases from J, the junction kept 4 bases outside the gene matches. The length of the CDR3 is 15 residues.